These T cell receptor beta chains were read from a single sample in a study of T-cell reconstitution after alpha-beta-depleted transplantation in children. Using its own MiXCR run on the PCR reads, TCRdb lists one record per CDR3 protein. This table has 200,000 to 250,000 distinct CDR3 sequences, 12% appearing once. The sequences come from PBMCs from the stem cell graft donor, collected from the stem cell graft. These receptors came from a human donor who donated a stem cell graft to a child with acute lymphoblastic leukemia. The CDR3 runs from the conserved cysteine through the conserved F or W. Each record gives: J gene, D gene, clone size, V gene, CDR3 protein, CDR3 DNA. A D gene is named only where the DNA matches it firmly. Sizes are listed as how often the clone was seen (once, few, many) or a class if it is expanded.

j_gene: TRBJ2-3
d_gene: TRBD1
abundance: many
v_gene: TRBV29-1
CDR3aa: CSADRGTDTQYF
CDR3nt: TGCAGCGCCGACAGGGGAACCGATACGCAGTATTTT

j_gene: TRBJ2-7
d_gene: -
abundance: many
v_gene: TRBV7-2
CDR3aa: CASSSATEYEQYF
CDR3nt: TGTGCCAGCAGCAGCGCAACAGAATACGAGCAGTACTTC

j_gene: TRBJ2-1
d_gene: -
abundance: few
v_gene: TRBV11-2
CDR3aa: CASSWSNYNEQFF
CDR3nt: TGTGCCAGCAGCTGGTCAAACTACAATGAGCAGTTCTTC

j_gene: TRBJ1-1
d_gene: -
abundance: many
v_gene: TRBV6-2/TRBV6-3
CDR3aa: CASSYYGARAEAFF
CDR3nt: TGTGCCAGCAGTTATTATGGGGCTAGGGCTGAAGCTTTCTTT

j_gene: TRBJ2-7
d_gene: -
abundance: many
v_gene: TRBV3-1
CDR3aa: CASSQGGREQYF
CDR3nt: TGTGCCAGCAGCCAAGGGGGGCGCGAGCAGTACTTC

j_gene: TRBJ1-5
d_gene: -
abundance: few
v_gene: TRBV20-1
CDR3aa: CSAEGGGSQPQHF
CDR3nt: TGCAGTGCCGAGGGGGGGGGAAGTCAGCCCCAGCATTTT

j_gene: TRBJ2-4
d_gene: -
abundance: many
v_gene: TRBV7-8
CDR3aa: CASSPRRVANIQYF
CDR3nt: TGTGCCAGCAGCCCCCGACGTGTTGCAAACATTCAGTACTTC

j_gene: TRBJ2-7
d_gene: -
abundance: many
v_gene: TRBV9
CDR3aa: CASSGREPRGYEQYF
CDR3nt: TGTGCCAGCAGCGGCCGGGAGCCGCGGGGATACGAGCAGTACTTC

j_gene: TRBJ1-4
d_gene: -
abundance: once
v_gene: TRBV10-1
CDR3aa: CASSDRATNEKLFF
CDR3nt: TGCGCCAGCAGTGACAGAGCAACTAATGAAAAACTGTTTTTT

j_gene: TRBJ2-5
d_gene: TRBD2
abundance: many
v_gene: TRBV6-1
CDR3aa: CASSRRGLVETQYF
CDR3nt: TGTGCCAGCAGCCGCAGGGGACTAGTAGAGACCCAGTACTTC

j_gene: TRBJ2-1
d_gene: -
abundance: many
v_gene: TRBV20-1
CDR3aa: CSAPPGRDGNEQFF
CDR3nt: TGCAGTGCCCCCCCCGGTCGAGACGGCAATGAGCAGTTCTTC

j_gene: TRBJ2-4
d_gene: -
abundance: many
v_gene: TRBV7-9
CDR3aa: CASSLARDRTTRNIQYF
CDR3nt: TGTGCCAGCAGCTTAGCTCGGGACCGGACAACGAGGAACATTCAGTACTTC

j_gene: TRBJ1-2
d_gene: TRBD1
abundance: many
v_gene: TRBV20-1
CDR3aa: CSAHQDRGFGYTF
CDR3nt: TGCAGTGCTCACCAGGACAGGGGATTCGGCTACACCTTC

j_gene: TRBJ2-7
d_gene: -
abundance: many
v_gene: TRBV12-3/TRBV12-4
CDR3aa: CASSVERRSSYEQYF
CDR3nt: TGTGCCAGCAGTGTCGAGCGCCGGTCCTCCTACGAGCAGTACTTC

j_gene: TRBJ1-1
d_gene: TRBD1
abundance: many
v_gene: TRBV20-1
CDR3aa: CSASVPGQGNTEAFF
CDR3nt: TGCAGTGCTTCGGTGCCGGGACAGGGGAACACTGAAGCTTTCTTT

j_gene: TRBJ2-2
d_gene: -
abundance: many
v_gene: TRBV7-6
CDR3aa: CASSGQFANTGELFF
CDR3nt: TGTGCCAGCAGTGGACAGTTCGCGAACACCGGGGAGCTGTTTTTT

j_gene: TRBJ1-1
d_gene: TRBD1
abundance: many
v_gene: TRBV10-3
CDR3aa: CAIKGANRGTEAFF
CDR3nt: TGTGCCATCAAGGGGGCGAATCGAGGCACTGAAGCTTTCTTT